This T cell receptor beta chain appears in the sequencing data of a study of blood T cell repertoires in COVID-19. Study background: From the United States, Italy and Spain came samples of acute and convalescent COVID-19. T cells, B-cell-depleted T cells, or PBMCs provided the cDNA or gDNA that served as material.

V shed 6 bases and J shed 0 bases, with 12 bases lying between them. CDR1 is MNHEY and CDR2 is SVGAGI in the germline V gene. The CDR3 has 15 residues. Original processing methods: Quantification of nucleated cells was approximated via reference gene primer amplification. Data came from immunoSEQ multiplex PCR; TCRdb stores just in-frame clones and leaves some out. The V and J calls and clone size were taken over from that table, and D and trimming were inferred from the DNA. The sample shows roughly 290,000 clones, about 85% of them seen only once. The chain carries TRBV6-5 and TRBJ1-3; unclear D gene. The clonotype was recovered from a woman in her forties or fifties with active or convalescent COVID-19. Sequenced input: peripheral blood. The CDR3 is CASRQAFPSGNTIYF. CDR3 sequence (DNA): TGTGCCAGCAGGCAGGCATTTCCCTCTGGAAACACCATATATTTT.